Listed here is a single TCR beta chain. Sequenced by immunoSEQ multiplex PCR; TCRdb stores in-frame clones only, minus some. The table shows hundreds of thousands of clones, with 80% to 90% occurring only once. These data are taken from a study of blood T cell repertoires in COVID-19. V dropped 2 bases and J dropped 4 bases, with 14 bases sitting between them. The germline gives CDR1 ENHRY, CDR2 SYGVKD. The CDR3 consists of 15 residues. The material sequenced was PBMCs or T cells enriched from blood (not recorded which). This TCR derives from a man aged 30 to 39 who had recovered from COVID-19. This chain links TRBV10-3 with TRBJ1-2; D perhaps matches TRBD1 (5 bases). CDR3 sequence (DNA): TGTGCCATCAGTGAGGGGGCTACTATGGGCTATGGCTACACCTTC. Translation: CAISEGATMGYGYTF.